This T cell receptor beta chain is from a study of response to subunit inactivated influenza vaccine. Concerning this clonotype: Its antigen is still unknown.

The CDR3 sequence is 16 residues long. J lost 4 bases, V lost 0 bases, and 6 bases had no gene match. The germline gives CDR1 SGHRS, CDR2 YFSETQ. In TCRdb, the RT-PCR reads were re-called with MiXCR into one record per CDR3 protein. Altogether more than 450,000 distinct CDR3 sequences are present, around 8% being singletons, with the ten largest covering over 10%. Study-wide points: The authors put forward the suggestion that each seasonal influenza vaccination may bring in only a limited number of new T cells.

The receptor was derived from a man in his fifties or sixties who received an inactivated influenza vaccine. The rearrangement joins TRBV5-1 to TRBJ2-3; 9 bases agree with TRBD2. The input for sequencing was PBMCs from blood, taken less than 30 months after vaccination. CDR3 DNA sequence: TGCGCCAGCAGCTTGGCGGCGGGGGGGCCTTCAGATACGCAGTATTTT. As protein: CASSLAAGGPSDTQYF.